This TCR beta chain was recovered during a study of graft-versus-host responses after intestinal transplantation. Study overall: Transplants given to recipients were multivisceral, liver-intestinal, or isolated intestinal. Recipients uniformly received anti-thymocyte globulin induction, followed by tacrolimus and steroids for three to four years.

Produced via immunoSEQ multiplex PCR; TCRdb's table is partial and in-frame only. Of approximately 99,000 clones in the sample, around 92% were seen once. Germline values: CDR1 SNHLY, CDR2 FYNNEI. Trimming pared 6 bases from V and 12 bases from J, leaving 15 bases between. CDR3 length: 12 residues. On this clone itself: Its antigen is not known.

This chain links TRBV2 with TRBJ2-1, with D tentatively TRBD2 (6 bases). The clonotype was recovered from a human donor who was the organ donor for an intestinal transplant. The specimen comprised unstimulated CD4+ T cells sorted from spleen or lymph node cells, sampled before transplant. The CDR3 reads CASSSLAEGQFF. CDR3 sequence (DNA): TGTGCCAGCAGCTCCCTGGCGGAGGGGCAGTTCTTC. Together with reference TRBV2 and TRBJ2-1, the CDR3 gives the full variable domain: EPEVTQTPSHQVTQMGQEVILRCVPISNHLYFYWYRQILGQKVEFLVSFYNNEISEKSEIFDDQFSVERPDGSNFTLKIRSTKLEDSAMYFCASSSLAEGQFFGPGTRLTVL.